Shown below are 24 T cell receptor beta chains from a single sample sequenced in a study of response to subunit inactivated influenza vaccine. TCRdb processed the RT-PCR reads anew with MiXCR; each CDR3 protein has one entry. Counted here are roughly 790,000 distinct CDR3 sequences, approximately 21% occurring once; the ten biggest clones make up roughly a tenth. The sample here was PBMCs from blood, taken 5 days after vaccination. The receptor source for this set is a man between 45 and 60 years old who received an inactivated influenza vaccine.

This clonotype was detected a few times. The chain carries TRBV12-3 or TRBV12-4 and TRBJ2-3; D call uncertain. The CDR3 has 13 amino acids. Trimming removed 8 bases from V and 7 bases from J, with 16 bases in between. In DNA form, the CDR3 reads TGTGCCAGCCGGATCGGCCAGCAGCATACGCAGTATTTT. Translating gives CASRIGQQHTQYF.

The chain employs TRBV15 and TRBJ2-1, with D perhaps matching TRBD1 (6 bases). The CDR3 covers 15 residues. V was pared by 3 bases and J by 0 bases, with 9 bases between. Germline values: CDR1 LNHNV, CDR2 YYDKDF (reference sequence). The DNA of the CDR3 is TGTGCCACCAGCAGGGACAGAAGCTCCTACAATGAGCAGTTCTTC. Protein product: CATSRDRSSYNEQFF.

This clonotype showed up just once. The chain is built from TRBV21-1 and TRBJ2-3; the D call of TRBD1 is as the table states it, not checked on the DNA. TRBV21-1 is a recognized pseudogene. The CDR3 is 15 residues long. CDR3 DNA: TGTGCCAGCAGCGAGGGGCGTCAGGCGGCCAATACGCAGTATTTT. Amino acid sequence: CASSEGRQAANTQYF.

This rearrangement joins TRBV3-1 to TRBJ1-1; D is uncertain. The CDR3 extends over 12 amino acids. Germline lookup yields CDR1 LGHDT and CDR2 YNNKEL (reference sequence). V lost 4 bases, J lost 7 bases, and 10 bases lay in between. The chain's CDR3 is CASSLGRVEAFF. CDR3 nucleotide sequence: TGTGCCAGCAGCCTTGGGAGGGTTGAAGCTTTCTTT. Filled out from reference TRBV3-1 and TRBJ1-1, the complete variable domain reads DTAVSQTPKYLVTQMGNDKSIKCEQNLGHDTMYWYKQDSKKFLKIMFSYNNKELIINETVPNRFSPKSPDKAHLNLHINSLELGDSAVYFCASSLGRVEAFFGQGTRLTVV.

This clonotype was picked up a small number of times. This chain joins TRBV20-1 and TRBJ2-3; maybe TRBD2 (6 bases). CDR3 size: 18 residues. V was clipped by 0 bases and J by 0 bases, with 19 bases between them. Per germline, CDR1 DFQATT and CDR2 SNEGSKA (reference sequence). DNA for the CDR3: TGCAGTGCTAGAGATAGGATGGGACTCCCGCCTAGCACAGATACGCAGTATTTT. Its protein product is CSARDRMGLPPSTDTQYF.

The chain is built from TRBV5-1 and TRBJ2-1, with D perhaps assigned TRBD1 or TRBD2 (6 bases each). This CDR3 is 13 amino acids long. CDR1 and CDR2 (germline): SGHRS, YFSETQ. Trimming cost V 3 bases and J 5 bases, with 9 bases left between them. This chain's CDR3 is CASSWGADNEQFF. Here the CDR3 DNA reads TGCGCCAGCAGCTGGGGGGCTGACAATGAGCAGTTCTTC.

This clonotype has a handful of counts. The J gene is TRBJ1-1, the V gene TRBV20-1, with no clear D. Germline V CDR1 and CDR2: DFQATT, SNEGSKA (reference sequence). V lost 4 bases, J lost 1 base, and 4 bases lay in between. CDR3 length equals 11 residues. The CDR3 sequence: CSATPNTEAFF. CDR3 in DNA: TGCAGTGCTACGCCGAACACTGAAGCTTTCTTT.

V and J are TRBV6-1 and TRBJ2-3, with 12 bases lining up with TRBD2. The ends lost 7 bases at V and 1 base at J; junction bases unmatched: 3. The CDR3 runs to 15 residues. Germline loops: CDR1 MNHNS, CDR2 SASEGT. DNA of the CDR3: TGTGCCAGCACTCGGACTAGCGGGGGCACAGATACGCAGTATTTT. It encodes CASTRTSGGTDTQYF.

This clonotype was observed a single time. The genes are TRBV6-5 and TRBJ2-5; D gene uncertain. The germline CDR1 and CDR2 sequences are MNHEY and SVGAGI. Trimming took off 0 bases at V and 1 base at J, with 9 bases between the two ends. The CDR3 contains 15 residues. The CDR3 loop is CASSYSVPSQETQYF. The CDR3 DNA is TGTGCCAGCAGTTACTCTGTTCCTAGCCAAGAGACCCAGTACTTC.

V gene TRBV5-1 combines with J gene TRBJ2-7, with 12 bases lining up with TRBD2. J lost 2 bases, V lost 0 bases, and 3 bases had no gene match. This CDR3 contains 16 residues. Germline V gives CDR1 SGHRS, CDR2 YFSETQ. The CDR3 region is CASSLARTSGTYEQYF. CDR3 nucleotide sequence: TGCGCCAGCAGCTTGGCACGGACTAGCGGGACCTACGAGCAGTACTTC.

This chain joins TRBV7-6 and TRBJ1-6; TRBD1 matches 9 bases. Germline V gives CDR1 SGHVS, CDR2 FNYEAQ. The CDR3 consists of 18 residues. V lost 4 bases and J lost 8; bases outside the gene matches: 15. The CDR3 reads CASSSNRGKQGADSPLHF. Here the CDR3 DNA reads TGTGCCAGCAGCTCAAACCGGGGGAAACAGGGGGCTGATTCACCCCTCCACTTT. Full variable domain (rest looked up from reference TRBV7-6 and TRBJ1-6): GAGVSQSPRYKVTKRGQDVALRCDPISGHVSLYWYRQALGQGPEFLTYFNYEAQQDKSGLPNDRFSAERPEGSISTLTIQRTEQRDSAMYRCASSSNRGKQGADSPLHFGNGTRLTVT.

This clonotype was counted many times. The chain uses TRBV29-1 and TRBJ1-1; no clear D. CDR1 SQVTM and CDR2 ANQGSEA come from the germline V gene. The CDR3 covers 10 residues. DNA of the CDR3: TGCAGTGCAAGGACGAGCGAGGCTTTCTTT. Protein sequence: CSARTSEAFF.

The V gene is TRBV2, the J gene TRBJ2-3; D possibly corresponds to TRBD2 (5 bases). The V gene lost 4 bases and the J gene lost 2 bases, with 10 bases spanning the gap. Germline V gene lookup returns CDR1 SNHLY and CDR2 FYNNEI. The CDR3 is 14 residues long. The CDR3 is CASSVRRATDTQYF. Here the CDR3 DNA reads TGTGCCAGCAGTGTACGGCGGGCCACAGATACGCAGTATTTT.

The V call is TRBV4-3, the J call TRBJ2-1; the D gene is possibly TRBD1 (5 bases). V lost 0 bases and J lost 7, with 10 bases in between. The germline gives CDR1 LGHNA, CDR2 YSLEER. The CDR3 loop spans 14 amino acids. The chain's CDR3 is CASSQDSQGNEQFF. The CDR3 region has the DNA TGCGCCAGCAGCCAAGACTCTCAGGGTAATGAGCAGTTCTTC.

This clonotype was observed at least ten times. The chain couples TRBV20-1 to TRBJ2-5; D gene unclear. The V end was cut by 6 bases, the J end by 3 bases, with 11 bases between. Germline assignment: CDR1 DFQATT and CDR2 SNEGSKA (reference sequence). The CDR3 consists of 12 residues. The CDR3 DNA sequence: TGCAGTGCCGGAGCCCCAAAAGAGACCCAGTACTTC. Its protein is CSAGAPKETQYF.

This clonotype was counted ten times or more. The chain has TRBV6-1 and TRBJ2-3, with D possibly matching TRBD2 (5 bases). V gave up 6 bases and J gave up 1 base, with 23 bases separating them. The CDR3 spans 18 residues. Germline-derived CDR1 and CDR2 are MNHNS and SASEGT. The chain's CDR3 is CASSPLLIKLEGTDTQYF. In DNA, the CDR3 is TGTGCCAGCAGCCCATTACTTATCAAACTAGAAGGCACAGATACGCAGTATTTT.

This clonotype was found many times. The V call is TRBV5-4, the J call TRBJ2-7, with TRBD1 matching 11 bases. The CDR3 runs to 15 residues. With 1 base clipped from V and 4 bases from J, the junction kept 4 bases outside the gene matches. The germline V gene encodes CDR1 SGHNT and CDR2 YYREEE (reference sequence). CDR3 region: CASSLSGTGGYEQYF. DNA of the CDR3: TGTGCCAGCAGCTTGTCCGGGACAGGGGGTTACGAGCAGTACTTC.

There are a few counts of this clonotype. V and J are TRBV20-1 and TRBJ2-1; tentative D call: TRBD1 (5 bases). Germline V gene lookup returns CDR1 DFQATT and CDR2 SNEGSKA (reference sequence). Trimming took 0 bases from V and 0 from J, leaving 15 bases between them. CDR3 length: 17 amino acids. CDR3 coding DNA: TGCAGTGCTAGAGATAAAGACAGCGCTAGCTCCTACAATGAGCAGTTCTTC. Protein sequence: CSARDKDSASSYNEQFF.

This clonotype was seen more than once but under ten times. J is TRBJ1-1 and V is TRBV19, with D tentatively TRBD1 (6 bases). This CDR3 is built from 14 residues. The V and J ends lost 2 bases and 5 bases respectively, with 12 bases between them. CDR1 LNHDA and CDR2 SQIVND come from the germline V gene (reference sequence). CDR3 residues: CASSIQGSGTEAFF. The DNA of the CDR3 is TGTGCCAGTAGTATACAGGGGAGTGGGACTGAAGCTTTCTTT.

The chain employs TRBV5-1 and TRBJ1-2; TRBD1 aligns across 7 bases. The CDR3 covers 14 residues. Per the germline V gene, CDR1 is SGHRS and CDR2 is YFSETQ. V lost 2 bases and J lost 6; bases outside the gene matches: 7. The CDR3 region has the DNA TGCGCCAGCAGCTTAGGGGGCGCAGTAGATGGCTACACCTTC. Encoded protein: CASSLGGAVDGYTF.

The chain couples TRBV30 to TRBJ2-1; D may be TRBD1 (6 bases). The CDR3 sequence is 13 residues long. Trimming shortened V by 3 bases and J by 7 bases, and 13 bases separated the two germline ends. Germline assignment: CDR1 GTSNPN and CDR2 SVGIG (reference sequence). CDR3 region: CAWSMNRANEQFF. The CDR3 DNA reads as TGTGCCTGGAGCATGAACAGGGCAAATGAGCAGTTCTTC.

The CDR3 region has the DNA TGTGCCAGCAGCGCACTAGTATCGGCCACAGATACGCAGTATTTT. It encodes CASSALVSATDTQYF. The chain is built from TRBV7-2 and TRBJ2-3; tentatively, D is TRBD2 (5 bases). V dropped 5 bases and J dropped 2 bases, with 14 bases sitting between them. Germline V CDR1 and CDR2: SGHTA, FQGNSA. This CDR3 region has 15 residues.

This clonotype was seen a handful of times. The rearrangement uses TRBV4-1 and TRBJ1-2, with 7 bases matching TRBD1. Per the germline V gene, CDR1 is MGHRA and CDR2 is YSYEKL. There are 17 residues in the CDR3. V lost 0 bases, J lost 11 bases, and 18 bases stayed unmatched. DNA for the CDR3: TGCGCCAGCAGCCAAGATTCCTGGACAGGAACTCCAAGCCGGTACACCTTC. Translating gives CASSQDSWTGTPSRYTF.

A few counts support this clonotype. The chain carries TRBV5-1 and TRBJ1-2; tentative D call: TRBD1 (6 bases). V dropped 0 bases and J dropped 6 bases, with 15 bases sitting between them. CDR1 is SGHRS, CDR2 YFSETQ, per germline. The length of the CDR3 is 15 residues. CDR3 amino acids: CASSLVRAGVDGYTF. For the CDR3, the DNA is TGCGCCAGCAGCTTGGTACGAGCAGGGGTGGATGGCTACACCTTC.